This entry features one T cell receptor (beta chain) sequence. The CDR3 contains 14 residues. V was pared by 1 base and J by 2 bases, with 8 bases between. CDR1 and CDR2 from the germline V gene are LGHDT and YNNKEL (reference sequence). The data were obtained in a study of blood T cell repertoires in COVID-19. The overall study: Acute and convalescent COVID-19 specimens originated in the United States, Italy and Spain. T cells, B-cell-depleted T cells, or PBMCs supplied cDNA or gDNA.

Original processing methods: For nucleated cells, counts were estimated from reference gene primer amplification. TCRdb's table, derived via immunoSEQ multiplex PCR, lists solely in-frame clones and lacks some. Clone size and the V and J calls come from that table; the DNA yielded D and trimming. The table lists some 88,000 clones, about 85% of them singletons. The sequence came from a man in his sixties with acute or convalescent COVID-19. The sample comprised peripheral blood. This chain uses TRBV3-1 (or the pseudogene TRBV3-2) with TRBJ1-1; D unclear. CDR3: CASSQVSRNTEAFF. The CDR3 coding sequence is TGTGCCAGCAGCCAAGTTTCCAGAAACACTGAAGCTTTCTTT.